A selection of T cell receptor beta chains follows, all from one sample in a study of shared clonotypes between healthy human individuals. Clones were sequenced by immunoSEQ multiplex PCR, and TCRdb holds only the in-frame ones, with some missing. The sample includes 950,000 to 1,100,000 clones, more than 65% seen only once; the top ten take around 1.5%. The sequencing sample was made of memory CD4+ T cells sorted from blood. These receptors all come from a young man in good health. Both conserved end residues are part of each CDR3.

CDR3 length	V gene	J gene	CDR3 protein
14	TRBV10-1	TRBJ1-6	CASSDGGYNSPLHF
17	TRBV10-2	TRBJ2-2	CASRVHIAGGRTGELFF
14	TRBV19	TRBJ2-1	CASRATGAGNEQFF
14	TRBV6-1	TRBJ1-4	CASSEGGPNEKLFF
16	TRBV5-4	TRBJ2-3	CASSSGGTKSTDTQYF
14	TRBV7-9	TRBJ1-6	CASSFSQGGSPLHF
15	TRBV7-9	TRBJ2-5	CASRYAAGDQETQYF
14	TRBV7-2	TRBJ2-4	CASSFSGSQSIQYF
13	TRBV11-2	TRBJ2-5	CASSRGPQETQYF
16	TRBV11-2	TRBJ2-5	CASSERSGRALETQYF
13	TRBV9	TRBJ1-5	CASSQTGDQPQHF
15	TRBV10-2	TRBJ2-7	CASRFSGTGGDEQYF
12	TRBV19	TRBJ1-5	CASRLFNQPQHF
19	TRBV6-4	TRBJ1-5	CASSDFAWNRGRGNQPQHF
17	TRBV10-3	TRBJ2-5	CAISQSYLEVIQETQYF
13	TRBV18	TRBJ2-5	CASSPGLSETQYF
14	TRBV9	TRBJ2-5	CASSVDGRTETQYF
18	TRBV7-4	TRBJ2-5	CASSLVTPPDRRQETQYF